Shown below are 18 T cell receptor beta chains from a single sample sequenced in a study of CD8 T cells in ankylosing spondylitis. Each CDR3 protein gets one entry after TCRdb re-called the 5' RACE reads with MiXCR. The sample has 450,000 to 550,000 distinct CDR3 sequences, approximately 5.3% seen once; the top ten hold 3.5%. These receptors have no known antigen. Points from the study as a whole: A TCR beta motif of fewer than 10 highly homologous variants seemed to mark ankylosing spondylitis blood.

Sequences were obtained from blood, either unsorted or a sorted T cell fraction (not recorded which). All receptors come from a male donor with ankylosing spondylitis.

This clonotype was seen many times. The chain employs TRBV7-2 and TRBJ2-3; TRBD1 aligns across 8 bases. This CDR3 is 13 amino acids long. The V and J ends lost 4 bases and 13 bases, in that order; junction bases with no gene match: 10. Germline CDR1 reads SGHTA; CDR2 reads FQGNSA. The CDR3 sequence: CASSYKTGGKEYF. The CDR3 DNA is TGTGCCAGCAGCTACAAAACAGGGGGGAAGGAGTATTTT. The complete variable domain, with remaining parts taken from reference TRBV7-2 and TRBJ2-3, reads GAGVSQSPSNKVTEKGKDVELRCDPISGHTALYWYRQSLGQGLEFLIYFQGNSAPDKSGLPSDRFSAERTGGSVSTLTIQRTQQEDSAVYLCASSYKTGGKEYFGPGTRLTVL.

A few counts support this clonotype. The genes are TRBV20-1 and TRBJ2-1; 7 bases line up with TRBD2. This CDR3 comprises 15 residues. Germline trimming cut 0 bases from V and 5 bases from J; bases unmatched to any gene: 7. Per germline, CDR1 DFQATT and CDR2 SNEGSKA (reference sequence). The CDR3 nucleotides read TGCAGTGCTAGAGAATTTAGCGGGTACAACAATGAGCAGTTCTTC. Protein product: CSAREFSGYNNEQFF.

This clonotype was counted many times. This sequence joins TRBV6-5 and TRBJ2-2; 7 nucleotides line up with TRBD2. With 3 bases clipped from V and 3 bases from J, the junction kept 10 bases outside the gene matches. Per germline, CDR1 MNHEY and CDR2 SVGAGI. The length of the CDR3 is 17 residues. The CDR3 coding sequence is TGTGCCAGCAGTTATGGGGATAGCGGGTTATACACCGGGGAGCTGTTTTTT. This translates into CASSYGDSGLYTGELFF.

The rearrangement links TRBV10-3 to TRBJ2-1; 13 bases fit TRBD2. V lost 3 bases and J lost 7; bases outside the gene matches: 9. This CDR3 spans 17 amino acids. Looked up from germline, CDR1 is ENHRY and CDR2 is SYGVKD. The CDR3: CAISDYRLAGGGNEQFF. CDR3 bases: TGTGCCATCAGTGATTACCGACTAGCGGGAGGCGGAAATGAGCAGTTCTTC.

This clonotype has ten or more counts. CDR3: CASTFRYPTAKAFF. Here the CDR3 DNA reads TGTGCCAGCACTTTCCGATACCCGACAGCCAAAGCTTTCTTT. V and J are TRBV6-5 and TRBJ1-1; maybe TRBD1 (5 bases). Trimming took off 7 bases at V and 9 bases at J, with 21 bases between the two ends. The CDR3 runs 14 residues. Germline CDR1 is MNHEY and CDR2 is SVGAGI.

This clonotype was detected many times. The gene calls are TRBV12-3 or TRBV12-4 and TRBJ1-1; 8 bases are a match to TRBD1. The V segment lost 6 bases and the J segment 6 bases; nucleotides outside the gene matches: 6. The CDR3 extends over 13 amino acids. The CDR3 spells CASSDRGRAEAFF. CDR3 bases: TGTGCCAGCAGCGACAGGGGAAGAGCTGAAGCTTTCTTT.

This clonotype has ten or more counts. This chain uses TRBV12-3 or TRBV12-4 with TRBJ1-5; the D gene is possibly TRBD1 (6 bases). CDR3 length equals 15 residues. V gave up 6 bases and J gave up 5 bases, with 17 bases separating them. CDR3 DNA sequence: TGTGCCAGCAGGCCGACAGGAGGATCTGATCAGCCCCAGCATTTT. It translates to CASRPTGGSDQPQHF.

This clonotype was found many times. This chain uses TRBV29-1 with TRBJ2-3; maybe TRBD2 (6 bases). In germline, CDR1 is SQVTM, CDR2 ANQGSEA. The germline V and J ends were trimmed by 4 bases and 4 bases, with 15 bases remaining between them. This CDR3 region has 14 residues. The CDR3 DNA is TGCAGCGTTGTGCCGGAGGGCCGATCAGATACGCAGTATTTT. Amino acids: CSVVPEGRSDTQYF.

This clonotype was seen at least ten times. This chain joins TRBV4-3 and TRBJ2-1, with 9 bases identical to TRBD1. V was clipped by 1 base and J by 7 bases; unmatched bases: 5. The CDR3 runs 15 residues. CDR1 is LGHNA, CDR2 YSLEER, per germline. CDR3 loop: CASSQGQGVGNEQFF. The CDR3 DNA reads as TGCGCCAGCAGCCAAGGACAGGGGGTCGGGAATGAGCAGTTCTTC.

Ten or more counts support this clonotype. The chain is built from TRBV4-3 and TRBJ1-5; the match to TRBD1 covers 9 bases. Germline V gene data show CDR1 as LGHNA and CDR2 as YSLEER. This CDR3 contains 14 residues. J lost 7 bases, V lost 0 bases, and 1 base had no gene match. The CDR3 region has the DNA TGCGCCAGCAGCCAAGATACAGGGGGCCAGCCCCAGCATTTT. It yields the protein CASSQDTGGQPQHF.

This clonotype was counted a few times. CDR3 residues: CASSIQASGSLNSYNEQFF. CDR3 in DNA: TGTGCCAGCAGCATTCAGGCTAGCGGGAGTCTTAACTCCTACAATGAGCAGTTCTTC. The gene calls are TRBV4-2 and TRBJ2-1, with 10 bases that match TRBD2. The CDR3 is made up of 19 amino acids. V lost 5 bases, J lost 0 bases, and 13 bases stayed unmatched. The germline V gene has CDR1 LGHNA and CDR2 YNFKEQ.

This clonotype was counted many times. The chain carries TRBV6-5 and TRBJ1-1; tentative D call: TRBD1 (5 bases). Germline V gene lookup returns CDR1 MNHEY and CDR2 SVGAGI. The CDR3 runs 13 residues. Trimming took off 0 bases at V and 10 bases at J, with 12 bases between the two ends. The CDR3 DNA is TGTGCCAGCAGTTACTCCGGGGCCATGCGAGCTTTCTTT. It translates to CASSYSGAMRAFF.

CDR3 in DNA: TGTGCCAGCAGCTCACGCCTCTCGCGGGGTGACTCCTACGAGCAGTACTTC. Its protein product is CASSSRLSRGDSYEQYF. This chain joins TRBV7-2 and TRBJ2-7; maybe TRBD2 (6 bases). Trimming left V 4 bases short and J 0 bases short, with 19 bases between. This CDR3 is 17 amino acids long. CDR1 and CDR2 (germline): SGHTA, FQGNSA.

In its sample, this clonotype was seen many times. The rearrangement links TRBV3-1 to TRBJ1-2; possible D gene TRBD1, 6 bases. The CDR3 runs to 15 residues. Trimming took off 5 bases at V and 6 bases at J, with 19 bases between the two ends. Germline values: CDR1 LGHDT, CDR2 YNNKEL (reference sequence). The CDR3 protein is CASSASPQGGNGYTF. The DNA of the CDR3 is TGTGCCAGCAGCGCCTCTCCACAGGGAGGCAATGGCTACACCTTC.

The chain is built from TRBV4-3 and TRBJ1-6, with 10 bases aligning to TRBD1. Trimming cost V 5 bases and J 7 bases; bases outside gene matches: 5. CDR3 length: 15 amino acids. Germline CDR1 is LGHNA and CDR2 is YSLEER. This chain's CDR3 is CASSATGGLNSPLHF. The CDR3 nucleotides are TGCGCCAGCAGCGCGACAGGGGGCTTAAATTCACCCCTCCACTTT.

In its sample, this clonotype was seen a few times. The V call is TRBV27, the J call TRBJ2-4, with D possibly being TRBD2 (5 bases). V was shortened by 6 bases and J by 1 base, with 16 bases between the two germline ends. The CDR3 runs 16 residues. Germline CDR1 and CDR2: MNHEY and SMNVEV (reference sequence). CDR3 bases: TGTGCCAGCAGCCGTGGGAGTCCACGGGCCAAAAACATTCAGTACTTC. Translation gives CASSRGSPRAKNIQYF.

This clonotype was detected many times. This chain joins TRBV5-1 and TRBJ2-1, with TRBD2 matching over 9 bases. CDR1 and CDR2 from the germline V gene are SGHRS and YFSETQ. The CDR3 is 15 residues long. With V trimmed by 1 base and J by 9 bases, 8 bases remained unmatched. The CDR3 protein is CASSLWAGGPGEQFF. CDR3 coding DNA: TGCGCCAGCAGCTTGTGGGCGGGAGGGCCAGGTGAGCAGTTCTTC.

This clonotype was seen ten or more times. The rearrangement links TRBV18 to TRBJ2-1, with D perhaps matching TRBD2 (6 bases). Per germline, CDR1 KGHSH and CDR2 LQKENI. The CDR3 length is 15 residues. The germline V and J ends were trimmed by 4 bases and 4 bases, with 14 bases remaining between them. The CDR3 loop reads CASSRSGFGYNEQFF. As DNA, the CDR3 is TGTGCCAGCTCACGAAGCGGGTTCGGGTACAATGAGCAGTTCTTC.